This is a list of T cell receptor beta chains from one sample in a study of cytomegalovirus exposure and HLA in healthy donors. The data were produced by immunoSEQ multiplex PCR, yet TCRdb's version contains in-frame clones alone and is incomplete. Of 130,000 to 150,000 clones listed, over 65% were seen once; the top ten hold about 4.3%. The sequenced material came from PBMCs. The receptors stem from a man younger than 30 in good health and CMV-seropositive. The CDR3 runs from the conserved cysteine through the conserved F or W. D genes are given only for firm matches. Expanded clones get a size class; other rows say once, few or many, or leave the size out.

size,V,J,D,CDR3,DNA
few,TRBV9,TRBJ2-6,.,CASSVEGANVLTF,TGTGCCAGCAGCGTCGAGGGGGCCAACGTCCTGACTTTC
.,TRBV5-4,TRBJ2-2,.,CASSLIGGVLTGELFF,TGTGCCAGCAGCTTGATTGGAGGGGTCCTCACCGGGGAGCTGTTTTTT
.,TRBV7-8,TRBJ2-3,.,CASSRGWGTDTQYF,TGTGCCAGCAGCCGAGGATGGGGCACAGATACGCAGTATTTT
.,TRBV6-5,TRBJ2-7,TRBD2,CASIPGRASYEQYF,TGTGCCAGCATTCCCGGGAGGGCCTCCTACGAGCAGTACTTC
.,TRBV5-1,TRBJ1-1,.,CASSLLPGRDTEAFF,TGCGCCAGCAGCTTGCTCCCAGGGAGGGACACTGAAGCTTTCTTT
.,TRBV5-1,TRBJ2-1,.,CASSLGLAPLPYNEQFF,TGCGCCAGCAGCTTGGGTCTAGCGCCCCTACCTTACAATGAGCAGTTCTTC
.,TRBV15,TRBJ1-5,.,CATSRDPGRRNGNQPQHF,TGTGCCACCAGCAGAGATCCTGGGCGGAGGAACGGCAATCAGCCCCAGCATTTT
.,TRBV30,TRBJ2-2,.,CAWIRRTRELFF,TGTGCCTGGATAAGGAGGACCCGGGAGCTGTTTTTT
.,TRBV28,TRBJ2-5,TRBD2,CASTSAGGPEETQYF,TGTGCCAGCACATCAGCGGGAGGGCCGGAGGAGACCCAGTACTTC
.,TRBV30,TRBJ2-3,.,CAWSVTRGRTDTQYF,TGTGCCTGGAGTGTAACCAGGGGCCGCACAGATACGCAGTATTTT
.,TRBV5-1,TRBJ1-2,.,CASSLAGGGYTF,TGCGCCAGCAGCTTGGCCGGGGGTGGCTACACCTTC
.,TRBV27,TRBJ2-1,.,CASSFMGLEQFF,TGTGCCAGCAGTTTTATGGGGCTTGAGCAGTTCTTC
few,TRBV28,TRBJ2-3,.,CASGSRTDTQYF,TGTGCCAGCGGGAGCCGCACAGATACGCAGTATTTT
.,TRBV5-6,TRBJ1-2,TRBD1,CASSRQGARGYTF,TGTGCCAGCAGCCGACAGGGGGCGCGTGGCTACACCTTC
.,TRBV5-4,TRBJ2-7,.,CASSQDSYEQYF,TGTGCCAGCAGCCAGGACAGCTACGAGCAGTACTTC
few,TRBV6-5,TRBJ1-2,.,CASSAPGPYGYTF,TGTGCCAGCAGTGCGCCGGGTCCCTATGGCTACACCTTC
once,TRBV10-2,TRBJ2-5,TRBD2,CASSGRVGGAIKTQYF,TGCGCCAGCAGTGGCCGCGTCGGGGGGGCCATTAAGACCCAGTACTTC
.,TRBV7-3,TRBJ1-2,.,CASSPRKNYGYTF,TGTGCCAGCAGCCCGCGAAAAAACTATGGCTACACCTTC
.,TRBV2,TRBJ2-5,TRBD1,CASSDKGALGETQYF,TGTGCCAGCAGTGACAAGGGGGCCCTGGGAGAGACCCAGTACTTC
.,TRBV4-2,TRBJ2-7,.,CASSQAPGLATYEQYF,TGTGCCAGCAGCCAGGCTCCGGGACTGGCGACCTACGAGCAGTACTTC
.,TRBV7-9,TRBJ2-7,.,CASSLLKLGSYEQYF,TGTGCCAGCAGCTTACTTAAGCTCGGCTCCTACGAGCAGTACTTC
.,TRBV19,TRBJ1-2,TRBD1,CASMDPGTGVNYGYTF,TGTGCCAGTATGGACCCCGGGACAGGGGTTAACTATGGCTACACCTTC
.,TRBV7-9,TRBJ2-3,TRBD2,CASGGRAKDTQYF,TGTGCAAGCGGCGGGAGGGCCAAAGATACGCAGTATTTT
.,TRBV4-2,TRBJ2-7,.,CASSQDWARGYEQYF,TGTGCCAGCAGCCAAGACTGGGCTAGGGGATACGAGCAGTACTTC
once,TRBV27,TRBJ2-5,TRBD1,CASSLFPLTGGARTQYF,TGTGCCAGCAGTTTATTCCCCCTGACAGGGGGCGCGAGGACCCAGTACTTC
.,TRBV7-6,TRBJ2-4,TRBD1,CASSSGQGLAKNIQYF,TGTGCCAGCAGCTCGGGACAGGGTCTAGCCAAAAACATTCAGTACTTC
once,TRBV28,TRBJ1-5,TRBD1,CASSDRGQVQPQHF,TGTGCCAGCAGTGACAGGGGGCAAGTTCAGCCCCAGCATTTT
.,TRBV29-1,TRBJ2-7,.,CSVLGGSGNEQYF,TGCAGCGTTCTTGGGGGGAGTGGCAACGAGCAGTACTTC
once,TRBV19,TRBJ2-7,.,CASSIFAGPNEQYF,TGTGCCAGTAGTATATTCGCAGGGCCCAACGAGCAGTACTTC
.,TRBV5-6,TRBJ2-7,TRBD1,CASSLGGTGDEQYF,TGTGCCAGCAGCTTGGGGGGGACAGGGGACGAGCAGTACTTC
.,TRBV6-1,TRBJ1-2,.,CASTEGLYGYTF,TGTGCCAGCACTGAGGGCCTTTATGGCTACACCTTC
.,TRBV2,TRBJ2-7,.,CASFGFRSYEQYF,TGTGCCAGCTTTGGCTTCCGTTCCTACGAGCAGTACTTC
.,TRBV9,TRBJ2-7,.,CASSARDTQYEQYF,TGTGCCAGCAGCGCCCGGGACACGCAGTACGAGCAGTACTTC
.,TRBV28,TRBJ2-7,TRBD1,CASSFPGQSYEQYF,TGTGCCAGCAGTTTCCCGGGACAGTCCTACGAGCAGTACTTC
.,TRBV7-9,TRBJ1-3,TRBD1,CASSESGGGTIYF,TGTGCCAGCAGCGAATCAGGGGGCGGGACCATATATTTT
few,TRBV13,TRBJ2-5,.,CASSLQGIQETQYF,TGTGCCAGCAGCTTGCAGGGGATTCAAGAGACCCAGTACTTC
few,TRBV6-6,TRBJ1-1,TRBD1,CASSLGQANTEAFF,TGTGCCAGCAGCCTGGGACAGGCGAACACTGAAGCTTTCTTT
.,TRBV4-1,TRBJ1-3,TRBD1,CASSLRGQGAAGNTIYF,TGCGCCAGCAGCCTCCGGGGACAGGGGGCAGCTGGAAACACCATATATTTT
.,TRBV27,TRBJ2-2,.,CASSRTGTGELFF,TGTGCCAGCAGTCGAACGGGGACCGGGGAGCTGTTTTTT
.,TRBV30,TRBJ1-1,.,CAWSLRNTEAFF,TGTGCCTGGAGTTTGAGGAACACTGAAGCTTTCTTT
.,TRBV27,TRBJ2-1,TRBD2,CASSSPGLAGRGEQFF,TGTGCCAGCAGTTCCCCGGGACTAGCGGGAAGGGGTGAGCAGTTCTTC
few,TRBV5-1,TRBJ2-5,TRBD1,CASSFGQGLGETQYF,TGCGCCAGCAGCTTTGGACAGGGGCTCGGTGAGACCCAGTACTTC
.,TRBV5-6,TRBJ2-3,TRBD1,CASSRGQGTDTQYF,TGTGCCAGCAGCAGGGGACAGGGGACAGATACGCAGTATTTT
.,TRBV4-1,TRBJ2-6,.,CASSQDWGRVGATGANVLTF,TGCGCCAGCAGCCAAGATTGGGGTAGGGTAGGGGCAACTGGGGCCAACGTCCTGACTTTC
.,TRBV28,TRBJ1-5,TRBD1,CASSLNTGGSAQHF,TGTGCCAGCAGTTTAAACACAGGGGGCTCAGCCCAGCATTTT
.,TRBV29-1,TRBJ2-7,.,CSVEGTGSVYEQYF,TGCAGCGTTGAAGGAACGGGGTCTGTCTACGAGCAGTACTTC
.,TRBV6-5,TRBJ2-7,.,CASSYSWGHEQYF,TGTGCCAGCAGTTACTCTTGGGGCCACGAGCAGTACTTC
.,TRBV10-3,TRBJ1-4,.,CAISASGAVGKLFF,TGTGCCATCAGTGCTTCAGGGGCGGTCGGAAAACTGTTTTTT
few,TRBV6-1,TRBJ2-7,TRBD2,CALAGLDSYEQYF,TGTGCCTTAGCGGGGCTGGACTCCTACGAGCAGTACTTC
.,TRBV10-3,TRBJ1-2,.,CAISETVYGYTF,TGTGCCATCAGTGAAACAGTCTATGGCTACACCTTC
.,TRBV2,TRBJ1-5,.,CASSPRLSNQPQHF,TGTGCCAGCAGTCCCCGGTTGAGCAATCAGCCCCAGCATTTT
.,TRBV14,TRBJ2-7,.,CASSQVQGAHEQYF,TGTGCCAGCAGCCAAGTACAGGGTGCCCACGAGCAGTACTTC
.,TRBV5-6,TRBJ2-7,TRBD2,CASSLLREGSYEQYF,TGTGCCAGCAGCTTGCTCCGGGAGGGGAGCTACGAGCAGTACTTC
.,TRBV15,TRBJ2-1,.,CATSRRGNHNEQFF,TGTGCCACCAGCAGACGAGGGAATCACAATGAGCAGTTCTTC